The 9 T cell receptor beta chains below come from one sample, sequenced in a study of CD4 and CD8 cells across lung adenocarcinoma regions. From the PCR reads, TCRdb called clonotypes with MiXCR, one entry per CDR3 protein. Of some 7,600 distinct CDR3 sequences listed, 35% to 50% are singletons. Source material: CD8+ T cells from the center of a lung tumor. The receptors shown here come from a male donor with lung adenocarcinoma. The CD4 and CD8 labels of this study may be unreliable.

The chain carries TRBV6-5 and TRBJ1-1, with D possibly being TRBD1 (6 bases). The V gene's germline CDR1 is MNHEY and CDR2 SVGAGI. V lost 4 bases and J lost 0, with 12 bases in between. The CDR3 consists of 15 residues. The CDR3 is CASSSQGTLNTEAFF. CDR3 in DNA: TGTGCCAGCAGTTCCCAGGGGACACTGAACACTGAAGCTTTCTTT.

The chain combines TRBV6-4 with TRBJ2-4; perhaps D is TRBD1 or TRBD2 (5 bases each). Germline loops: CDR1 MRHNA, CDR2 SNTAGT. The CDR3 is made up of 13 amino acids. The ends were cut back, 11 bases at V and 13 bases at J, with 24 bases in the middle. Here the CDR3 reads CASGLWVTDTQYF. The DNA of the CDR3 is TGTGCCTCGGGGCTGTGGGTCACAGATACGCAGTACTTC.

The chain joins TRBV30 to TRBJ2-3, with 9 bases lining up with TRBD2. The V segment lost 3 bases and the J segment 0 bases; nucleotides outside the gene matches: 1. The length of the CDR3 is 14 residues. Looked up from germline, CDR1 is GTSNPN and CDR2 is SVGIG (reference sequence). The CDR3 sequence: CAWRTSGSTDTQYF. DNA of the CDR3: TGTGCCTGGAGAACTAGCGGGAGCACAGATACGCAGTATTTT.

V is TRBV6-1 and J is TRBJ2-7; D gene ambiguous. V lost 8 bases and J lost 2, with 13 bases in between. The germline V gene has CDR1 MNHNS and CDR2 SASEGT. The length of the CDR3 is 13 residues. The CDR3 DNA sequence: TGTGCCAGCGGGTTGGTGGCAGCCTACGAGCAGTACTTC. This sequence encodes CASGLVAAYEQYF.

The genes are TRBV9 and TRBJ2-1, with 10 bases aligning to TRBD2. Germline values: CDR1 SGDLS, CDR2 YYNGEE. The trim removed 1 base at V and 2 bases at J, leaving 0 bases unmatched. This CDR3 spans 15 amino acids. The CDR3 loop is CASSVTSGTYNEQFF. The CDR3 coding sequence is TGTGCCAGCAGCGTAACTAGCGGGACCTACAATGAGCAGTTCTTC.

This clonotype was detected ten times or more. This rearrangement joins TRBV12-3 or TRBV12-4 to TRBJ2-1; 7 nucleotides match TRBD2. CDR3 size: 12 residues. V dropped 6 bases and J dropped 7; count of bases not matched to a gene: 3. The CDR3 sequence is CASRTAGNEQFF. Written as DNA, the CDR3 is TGTGCCAGCAGAACAGCGGGGAATGAGCAGTTCTTC.

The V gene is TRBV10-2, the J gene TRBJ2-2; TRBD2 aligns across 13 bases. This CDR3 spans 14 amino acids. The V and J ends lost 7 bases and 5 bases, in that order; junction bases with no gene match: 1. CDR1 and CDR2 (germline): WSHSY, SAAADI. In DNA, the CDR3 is TGCGCCAGCACACTAGCGGGAGGGACCGGGGAGCTGTTTTTT. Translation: CASTLAGGTGELFF.

The DNA of the CDR3 is TGTGCCTGGAAATCCCAGGGGACCGGGGAGCTGTTTTTT. It is translated as CAWKSQGTGELFF. The V gene is TRBV30, the J gene TRBJ2-2, with D possibly TRBD1 on 6 matching bases. This CDR3 is built from 13 residues. The germline V gene encodes CDR1 GTSNPN and CDR2 SVGIG (reference sequence). With 4 bases removed from V and 5 bases from J, the gap between germline ends came to 11 bases. The full variable domain, with the rest looked up from reference TRBV30 and TRBJ2-2, is SQTIHQWPATLVQPVGSPLSLECTVEGTSNPNLYWYRQAAGRGLQLLFYSVGIGQISSEVPQNLSASRPQDRQFILSSKKLLLSDSGFYLCAWKSQGTGELFFGEGSRLTVL.

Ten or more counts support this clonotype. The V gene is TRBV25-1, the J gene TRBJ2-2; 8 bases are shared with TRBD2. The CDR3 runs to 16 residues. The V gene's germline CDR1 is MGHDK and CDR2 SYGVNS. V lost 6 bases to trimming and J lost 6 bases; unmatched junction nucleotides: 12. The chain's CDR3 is CASSQGLAKMAGELFF. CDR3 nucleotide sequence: TGTGCCAGCAGCCAAGGACTAGCCAAAATGGCCGGGGAGCTGTTTTTT.